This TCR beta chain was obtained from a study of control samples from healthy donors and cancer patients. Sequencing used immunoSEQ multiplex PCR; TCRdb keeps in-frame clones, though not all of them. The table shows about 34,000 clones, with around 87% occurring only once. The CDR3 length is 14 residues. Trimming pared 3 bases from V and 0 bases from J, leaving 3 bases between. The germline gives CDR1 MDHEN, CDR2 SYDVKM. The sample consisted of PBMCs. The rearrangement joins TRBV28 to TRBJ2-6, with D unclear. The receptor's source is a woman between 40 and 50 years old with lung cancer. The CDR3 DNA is TGTGCCAGCAGTTTCAGCTCTGGGGCCAACGTCCTGACTTTC. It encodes CASSFSSGANVLTF.